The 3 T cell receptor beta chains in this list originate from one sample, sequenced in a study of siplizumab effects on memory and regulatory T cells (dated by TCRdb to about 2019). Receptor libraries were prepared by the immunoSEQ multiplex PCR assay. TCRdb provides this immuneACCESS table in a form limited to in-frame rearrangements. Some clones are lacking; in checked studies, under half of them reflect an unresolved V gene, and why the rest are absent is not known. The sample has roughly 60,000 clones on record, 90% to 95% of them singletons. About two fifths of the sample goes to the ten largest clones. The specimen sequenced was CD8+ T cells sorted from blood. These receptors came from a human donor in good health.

Here the CDR3 DNA reads TGTGCCAGCATAAAACAGGGAAGGCCCCACGAGCAGTACTTC. Protein product: CASIKQGRPHEQYF. The gene calls are TRBV6-6 and TRBJ2-7, with D possibly being TRBD1 (6 bases). The CDR3 runs 14 residues. Deletions cut 7 bases from V and 5 bases from J, with 18 bases between. The germline gives CDR1 MNHNY, CDR2 SVGAGI (reference sequence).

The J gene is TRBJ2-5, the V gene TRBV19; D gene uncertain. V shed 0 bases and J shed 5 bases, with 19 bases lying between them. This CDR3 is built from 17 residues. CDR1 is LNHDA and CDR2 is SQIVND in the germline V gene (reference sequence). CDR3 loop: CASSIEGIMGFPETQYF. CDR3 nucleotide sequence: TGTGCCAGTAGTATAGAAGGGATAATGGGCTTCCCCGAGACCCAGTACTTC.

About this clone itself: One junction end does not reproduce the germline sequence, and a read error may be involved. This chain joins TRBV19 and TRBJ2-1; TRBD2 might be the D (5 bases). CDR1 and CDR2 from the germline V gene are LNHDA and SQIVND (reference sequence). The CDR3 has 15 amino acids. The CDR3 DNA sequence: TGTGCCAGTAGTCTAGAGGGTTCGCCCTACAATGAGCAGTTCTTC. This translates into CASSLEGSPYNEQFF.